What follows are 20 T cell receptor beta chains derived from one specimen sequenced in a study of T cell repertoires in cytomegalovirus infection. Their antigens are not known. TCRdb reprocessed the reads via MiXCR and lists one record per CDR3 protein. The data show 350,000 to 400,000 distinct CDR3 sequences, roughly 36% seen once. This specimen consisted of cultured PBMCs, obtained from culture after CMV antigen stimulation. These receptor sequences come from a human donor in good health (CMV status not recorded). Some clones in this sample may be carry-over from other donors' samples.

The genes are TRBV5-6 and TRBJ2-7; 11 bases align to TRBD2. The CDR3 covers 17 residues. Germline-derived CDR1 and CDR2 are SGHDT and YYEEEE. The V segment lost 0 bases and the J segment 7 bases; nucleotides outside the gene matches: 12. The CDR3 nucleotides read TGTGCCAGCAGCTTGGAATCGGCTAGCGGGAGGACGCCGGAGCAGTACTTC. It is translated as CASSLESASGRTPEQYF.

This clonotype was counted many times. The chain is built from TRBV2 and TRBJ2-1; D is possibly TRBD1 (6 bases). The CDR3 runs 15 residues. Trimming shortened V by 10 bases and J by 0 bases, and 16 bases separated the two germline ends. Per the germline V gene, CDR1 is SNHLY and CDR2 is FYNNEI. The CDR3 DNA follows: TGTGCCATCAAGGGGGAAGAGAACTCCTACAATGAGCAGTTCTTC. Translation: CAIKGEENSYNEQFF.

This clonotype has just a few counts. This chain uses TRBV7-9 with TRBJ2-7; no clear D. This CDR3 comprises 14 residues. CDR1 and CDR2 (germline): SEHNR, FQNEAQ (reference sequence). With 3 bases removed from V and 5 bases from J, the gap between germline ends came to 14 bases. The CDR3 protein is CASSLELLRNEQYF. DNA of the CDR3: TGTGCCAGCAGCTTGGAACTCCTTAGGAACGAGCAGTACTTC.

There are a few counts of this clonotype. This chain joins TRBV6-5 and TRBJ1-2; unclear D gene. Trimming took 0 bases from V and 0 from J, leaving 8 bases between them. The germline gives CDR1 MNHEY, CDR2 SVGAGI. This CDR3 comprises 15 residues. The CDR3 region is CASSYSPDANYGYTF. CDR3 nucleotides: TGTGCCAGCAGTTACTCGCCCGACGCTAACTATGGCTACACCTTC.

This clonotype has a count of ten or more. This sequence joins TRBV7-4 and TRBJ2-1, with a weak D call TRBD2 (6 bases). Germline CDR1 and CDR2: SGHVT and SQSDAQ. With 5 bases removed from V and 5 bases from J, the gap between germline ends came to 31 bases. The CDR3 is 20 amino acids. The CDR3 DNA reads TGTGCCAGCAGCCCTCCCCCACCCCCTCCGACTAGGAACCTCGACAATGAGCAGTTCTTC. Translated: CASSPPPPPPTRNLDNEQFF.

This chain joins TRBV27 and TRBJ1-1; 8 bases fit TRBD1. The CDR3 length is 16 residues. V was pared by 5 bases and J by 0 bases, with 8 bases of the junction left unmatched. From germline, CDR1 is MNHEY and CDR2 SMNVEV (reference sequence). CDR3 sequence: CASSRAGGWVNTEAFF. In nucleotides, the CDR3 is TGTGCCAGCAGTCGGGCAGGGGGCTGGGTGAACACTGAAGCTTTCTTT.

This clonotype occurred a few times. The gene calls are TRBV7-2 and TRBJ2-1; D gene ambiguous. The CDR3 has 14 amino acids. The germline V gene encodes CDR1 SGHTA and CDR2 FQGNSA. V gave up 6 bases and J gave up 4 bases, with 13 bases separating them. The CDR3 reads CASRHEGPYNEQFF. As DNA, the CDR3 is TGTGCCAGCAGACACGAAGGTCCTTACAATGAGCAGTTCTTC.

In this sample, this clonotype turned up a few times. V is TRBV19 and J is TRBJ2-1; 8 positions match TRBD2. V lost 8 bases, J lost 5 bases, and 11 bases stayed unmatched. Germline assignment: CDR1 LNHDA and CDR2 SQIVND (reference sequence). CDR3 size: 15 residues. In nucleotides, the CDR3 is TGTGCCAGTTCTCCGGGACTAGGGATCGACAATGAGCAGTTCTTC. Translating gives CASSPGLGIDNEQFF.

This chain connects TRBV24-1 to TRBJ2-5; perhaps TRBD2 as D (6 bases). Looked up from germline, CDR1 is KGHDR and CDR2 is SFDVKD. The CDR3 spans 15 residues. V was trimmed by 6 bases and J by 0 bases, leaving 13 bases between them. As DNA, the CDR3 is TGTGCCACCAGTAGGTGGGGCGGGGACCAAGAGACCCAGTACTTC. Translated, it gives CATSRWGGDQETQYF.

The table lists this clonotype with a count of one. The J gene is TRBJ1-2, the V gene TRBV3-1; maybe TRBD1 (5 bases). There are 12 residues in the CDR3. With 4 bases removed from V and 11 bases from J, the gap between germline ends came to 14 bases. Germline assignment: CDR1 LGHDT and CDR2 YNNKEL (reference sequence). The CDR3 DNA is TGTGCCAGCAGCCGCTGGGACGCCCAATACACCTTC. As protein: CASSRWDAQYTF.

The rearrangement joins TRBV12-3 or TRBV12-4 to TRBJ2-7; D gene uncertain. This CDR3 is 15 amino acids long. V lost 1 base, J lost 2 bases, and 12 bases lay in between. CDR3 loop: CASSLGFGRPYEQYV. In DNA form, the CDR3 reads TGTGCCAGCAGTTTAGGCTTTGGCCGACCCTACGAGCAGTACGTC.

As DNA, the CDR3 is TGCAGTGCCCATTCGGCTAGCGGGAAACCAGAGCAGTTCTTC. Protein: CSAHSASGKPEQFF. The chain uses TRBV20-1 and TRBJ2-1; TRBD2 agrees at 9 bases. V was pared by 6 bases and J by 10 bases, with 13 bases of the junction left unmatched. This CDR3 spans 14 amino acids. Germline CDR1 is DFQATT and CDR2 is SNEGSKA (reference sequence).

This clonotype was found a few times. This chain connects TRBV11-2 to TRBJ1-1; D is perhaps TRBD1 (5 bases). Germline V CDR1 and CDR2: SGHAT, FQNNGV. This CDR3 is built from 14 residues. Between the trimmed V and J ends, which lost 3 bases and 3 bases, there was a span of 11 bases. CDR3 amino acids: CASSFGKGDTEAFF. The DNA of the CDR3 is TGTGCCAGCAGCTTTGGTAAAGGGGACACTGAAGCTTTCTTT.

The V and J genes are TRBV24-1 and TRBJ2-3; possibly TRBD1 for D (6 bases). Germline V CDR1 and CDR2: KGHDR, SFDVKD. The ends were cut back, 4 bases at V and 4 bases at J, with 11 bases in the middle. The CDR3 runs 14 residues. DNA of the CDR3: TGTGCCACCAGTGAAAACAGGGCATCAGATACGCAGTATTTT. Its protein product is CATSENRASDTQYF.

The genes are TRBV4-3 and TRBJ1-5; 8 bases align to TRBD1. The CDR3 extends over 15 amino acids. Germline V gene sequence: CDR1 LGHNA, CDR2 YSLEER. V shed 1 base and J 3 bases; nucleotides not matched to a gene: 2. The CDR3: CASSQGTGINQPQHF. The CDR3 DNA reads as TGCGCCAGCAGCCAAGGGACAGGGATCAATCAGCCCCAGCATTTT.

This chain links TRBV6-5 with TRBJ1-1; tentatively, D is TRBD1 (5 bases). This CDR3 contains 14 residues. Germline V gives CDR1 MNHEY, CDR2 SVGAGI. V lost 0 bases to trimming and J lost 4 bases, with 9 bases between them. The CDR3 DNA follows: TGTGCCAGCAGTTACTCGAATGGGGGCACTGAAGCTTTCTTT. Its protein is CASSYSNGGTEAFF.

This clonotype was found a few times. The V and J genes are TRBV7-2 and TRBJ2-1, with a tentative D call TRBD1 (6 bases). V lost 2 bases, J lost 9 bases, and 17 bases lay in between. The CDR3 loop spans 15 amino acids. CDR1 SGHTA and CDR2 FQGNSA come from the germline V gene. CDR3 sequence (DNA): TGTGCCAGCAGCTTAAGGGTACAGGGAGTCAGTGAGCAGTTCTTC. Residues: CASSLRVQGVSEQFF.

This clonotype appeared a few times. V is TRBV24-1 and J is TRBJ2-1, with 9 bases matching TRBD2. With 3 bases clipped from V and 1 base from J, the junction kept 6 bases outside the gene matches. Germline lookup yields CDR1 KGHDR and CDR2 SFDVKD. The CDR3 is 17 amino acids. The CDR3 coding sequence is TGTGCCACCAGTGATAGTAAGGGACTAGCTTCCTACAATGAGCAGTTCTTC. Amino acid sequence: CATSDSKGLASYNEQFF.

This clonotype was recorded a few times. As DNA, the CDR3 is TGTGCCAGCAGCTTGGCCAGGGGCTTCAACGAGCAGTACTTC. Its protein is CASSLARGFNEQYF. The V call is TRBV11-1, the J call TRBJ2-7; TRBD1 might be the D (6 bases). In germline, CDR1 is SGHAT, CDR2 FQDESV (reference sequence). Trimming left V 3 bases short and J 5 bases short, with 14 bases between. CDR3 length equals 14 residues.

V gene TRBV5-1 combines with J gene TRBJ2-1, with 10 bases fitting TRBD1. V was clipped by 5 bases and J by 0 bases; unmatched bases: 8. Germline V gene lookup returns CDR1 SGHRS and CDR2 YFSETQ. The CDR3 covers 17 residues. The CDR3 reads CASSSRQGAGSYNEQFF. In DNA form, the CDR3 reads TGCGCCAGCAGTTCCCGACAGGGGGCGGGCTCCTACAATGAGCAGTTCTTC.